A single sample gave rise to the 7 T cell receptor beta chains below, sequenced in a study of shared clonotypes between healthy human individuals. TCRdb's table, derived via immunoSEQ multiplex PCR, lists solely in-frame clones and lacks some. Among 1.5 million to 2.5 million clones listed, approximately 95% were seen once. Naivety among CD8 cells was defined by CD45RO negativity and positive CCR7 selection, thereby excluding terminally differentiated effector memory CD45RA+ cells. The sequenced sample was naive CD8+ T cells sorted from blood. The receptors were sampled from a man aged 18-30 years in good health.

V is TRBV28 and J is TRBJ2-3, with a weak D call TRBD2 (5 bases). V dropped 2 bases and J dropped 8 bases, with 11 bases sitting between them. CDR1 and CDR2 from the germline V gene are MDHEN and SYDVKM. CDR3 length: 13 amino acids. This chain's CDR3 is CASSLMAGGTQYF. The CDR3 nucleotides are TGTGCCAGCAGTTTAATGGCGGGCGGTACGCAGTATTTT. Full variable domain (rest looked up from reference TRBV28 and TRBJ2-3): DVKVTQSSRYLVKRTGEKVFLECVQDMDHENMFWYRQDPGLGLRLIYFSYDVKMKEKGDIPEGYSVSREKKERFSLILESASTNQTSMYLCASSLMAGGTQYFGPGTRLTVL.

V is TRBV5-4 and J is TRBJ1-4, with D tentatively TRBD1 (5 bases). The CDR3 runs to 13 residues. The ends were cut back, 1 base at V and 8 bases at J, with 9 bases in the middle. Germline CDR1 is SGHNT and CDR2 is YYREEE (reference sequence). The CDR3 DNA reads as TGTGCCAGCAGCTTGCGGGGGGAAGAAAAACTGTTTTTT. Protein: CASSLRGEEKLFF.

The rearrangement joins TRBV4-1 to TRBJ1-1, with unresolved D. The CDR3 consists of 14 residues. From germline, CDR1 is MGHRA and CDR2 YSYEKL. V was clipped by 8 bases and J by 3 bases, with 16 bases between them. The DNA of the CDR3 is TGCGCCAGCTCATTGAGAGGGAGAGACACTGAAGCTTTCTTT. Its protein is CASSLRGRDTEAFF.

The rearrangement joins TRBV27 to TRBJ2-2; D remains ambiguous. V gave up 2 bases and J gave up 6 bases, with 10 bases separating them. Per the germline V gene, CDR1 is MNHEY and CDR2 is SMNVEV (reference sequence). The CDR3 length is 14 residues. CDR3 residues: CASSLLANAGELFF. Here the CDR3 DNA reads TGTGCCAGCAGTTTACTCGCGAATGCCGGGGAGCTGTTTTTT.

This chain connects TRBV10-3 to TRBJ2-4, with TRBD1 matching 9 bases. This CDR3 comprises 12 residues. CDR1 is ENHRY, CDR2 SYGVKD, per germline. Unmatched junction bases numbered 2, after V lost 1 base and J lost 13 bases. CDR3 loop: CAISEWDREQYF. CDR3 nucleotides: TGTGCCATCAGTGAGTGGGACAGGGAACAGTACTTC.

This chain joins TRBV5-1 and TRBJ2-7; a weak D match, TRBD2 (6 bases). The V and J ends lost 3 bases and 0 bases respectively, with 16 bases between them. CDR1 and CDR2 from the germline V gene are SGHRS and YFSETQ. CDR3 size: 16 residues. The CDR3 DNA sequence: TGCGCCAGCAGCTCCAACTCGGGACTGGGCTCCTACGAGCAGTACTTC. It codes for CASSSNSGLGSYEQYF.

The sample holds one count of this clone. The sample has other DNA sequences that encode this CDR3 too. The chain links TRBV4-3 to TRBJ2-1; D unclear. Germline CDR1 reads LGHNA; CDR2 reads YSLEER. Between the trimmed V and J ends, which lost 0 bases and 8 bases, there was a span of 11 bases. The CDR3 is 14 amino acids. CDR3 amino acids: CASSQEGGGDEQFF. The CDR3 region has the DNA TGCGCCAGCAGCCAAGAGGGTGGTGGTGATGAGCAGTTCTTC.